This is a list of T cell receptor beta chains from one sample in a study of shared clonotypes between healthy human individuals. TCRdb keeps only in-frame clones here, not all; method: immunoSEQ multiplex PCR. The data show 700,000 to 950,000 clones, about 96% seen once. The sequenced sample consisted of naive CD8+ T cells sorted from blood. The receptor source for this set is a man aged 25 to 45 in good health. Each CDR3 is given with its conserved first and last residue. The D gene is left open where the match is weak. Some rows have no size entry. The others give once, few or many, or a class for an expanded clone.

D gene	J gene	clone size	V gene	CDR3 DNA	CDR3 protein
TRBD2	TRBJ2-2	NA	TRBV19	TGTGCCAGCCTGGGACTAGCGAACACCGGGGAGCTGTTTTTT	CASLGLANTGELFF
TRBD2	TRBJ2-7	NA	TRBV27	TGTGCCAGCACTAAAGCGGGAGGGCCGGGTATCTACGAGCAGTACTTC	CASTKAGGPGIYEQYF
NA	TRBJ2-7	NA	TRBV5-1	TGCGCCAGCAGCTTGGTCCCAGGGGTGGGTGAGAACGAGCAGTACTTC	CASSLVPGVGENEQYF
NA	TRBJ2-1	NA	TRBV9	TGTGCCAGCAGCGTAGGTTCTGGAGGAAGCTCCTACAATGAGCAGTTCTTC	CASSVGSGGSSYNEQFF
NA	TRBJ2-7	NA	TRBV18	TGTGCCAGCTCACCAATCATTAGCACGCCCACGGACGAGCAGTACTTC	CASSPIISTPTDEQYF
TRBD1	TRBJ1-5	NA	TRBV10-1	TGCGTACAGGGCGGGGCGGGACAGGGGAAGAATCAGCCCCAGCATTTT	CVQGGAGQGKNQPQHF
NA	TRBJ2-5	NA	TRBV4-3	TGCGCCAGCAGCCAACCCCCGGAGGACTTGATCGGGGCCCAGTACTTC	CASSQPPEDLIGAQYF
TRBD1	TRBJ2-7	once	TRBV9	TGTGCCAGCAGCTCCGGACAGGGGTACGAGCAGTACTTC	CASSSGQGYEQYF
NA	TRBJ2-2	few	TRBV27	TGTGCCAGCAAAGAGGGCAGGGTAGCTACCGGGGAGCTGTTTTTT	CASKEGRVATGELFF
NA	TRBJ2-7	NA	TRBV15	TGTGCCACCAGCACCCAGGTAGGCTACGAGCAGTACTTC	CATSTQVGYEQYF
NA	TRBJ1-2	once	TRBV28	TGTGCCAGCAGATGGAACTTCTATGGCTACACCTTC	CASRWNFYGYTF
NA	TRBJ2-7	once	TRBV27	TGTGCCAGCAGCCCCCCAGGGGCAGCCTACGAGCAGTACTTC	CASSPPGAAYEQYF
NA	TRBJ2-2	NA	TRBV5-6	TGTGCCAGCAGCTTGGCTGCGGAGTTCACCGGGGAGCTGTTTTTT	CASSLAAEFTGELFF
NA	TRBJ2-1	NA	TRBV7-9	TGTGCCAGCAGCTTAACGCCCGATGAGCAGTTCTTC	CASSLTPDEQFF
NA	TRBJ2-3	NA	TRBV7-8	TGTGCCAGCAGCTTAGTGGGGAAATCAGATACGCAGTATTTT	CASSLVGKSDTQYF
NA	TRBJ2-7	NA	TRBV15	TGTGCCACCAGCGACGACGACCCCTCAGAGCAGTACTTC	CATSDDDPSEQYF
NA	TRBJ2-2	NA	TRBV14	TGTGCCAGCAGCCAAGAAGTCTGGACAACCACCGGGGAGCTGTTTTTT	CASSQEVWTTTGELFF
NA	TRBJ2-1	NA	TRBV6-5	TGTGCCAGCAGTTACTCGTACGCCAATGAGCAGTTCTTC	CASSYSYANEQFF
NA	TRBJ2-1	NA	TRBV13	TGTGCCAGCGTAGCTACAAGCTCCTACAATGAGCAGTTCTTC	CASVATSSYNEQFF
NA	TRBJ2-3	NA	TRBV2	TGTGCCAGCGGAGGGGAATCGAGTGCGACAGATACGCAGTATTTT	CASGGESSATDTQYF
NA	TRBJ1-5	NA	TRBV7-7	TGTGCTAGCCATCAGCCCCAGCATTTT	CASHQPQHF
NA	TRBJ2-5	once	TRBV6-1	TGTGCCAGCAGTGAAGGAGTAGCGGCCAAATGGGAGACCCAGTACTTC	CASSEGVAAKWETQYF
NA	TRBJ2-3	NA	TRBV4-1	TGCGCCAGCAGCCAAGCAGATACGCAGTATTTT	CASSQADTQYF
NA	TRBJ2-7	NA	TRBV28	TGTGCCAGCAGAACCGGGACACCCGCCTACGAGCAGTACTTC	CASRTGTPAYEQYF
TRBD1	TRBJ2-7	NA	TRBV28	TGTGCCAGCAGACCAGACAGGGTCCACCACGAGCAGTACTTC	CASRPDRVHHEQYF